Following are 23 T cell receptor beta chains from one sample sequenced in a study of T cell responses to AZD1222 COVID-19 vaccine. The method was immunoSEQ multiplex PCR; TCRdb's version includes in-frame clones alone and lacks a portion of them. Found here are more than 95,000 clones, around 92% of them singletons; the top ten hold approximately 4.2%. The input for sequencing was peripheral blood, taken on day 0 of AZD1222 vaccination. These receptor sequences come from an adult in good health.

The chain joins TRBV9 to TRBJ2-7, with TRBD1 identical over 9 bases. The CDR3 runs 15 residues. The germline CDR1 and CDR2 sequences are SGDLS and YYNGEE. V dropped 4 bases and J dropped 3; count of bases not matched to a gene: 8. This CDR3 is CASSTSDRGGYEQYF. The CDR3 nucleotides read TGTGCCAGCAGCACATCGGACAGGGGAGGCTACGAGCAGTACTTC. Looking up the rest from reference TRBV9 and TRBJ2-7 gives the full variable domain: DSGVTQTPKHLITATGQRVTLRCSPRSGDLSVYWYQQSLDQGLQFLIQYYNGEERAKGNILERFSAQQFPDLHSELNLSSLELGDSALYFCASSTSDRGGYEQYFGPGTRLTVT.

The chain is built from TRBV18 and TRBJ1-1, with D unclear. Trimming left V 3 bases short and J 0 bases short, with 11 bases between. The germline CDR1 and CDR2 sequences are KGHSH and LQKENI. This CDR3 comprises 15 residues. This CDR3 is CASSPTSAVNTEAFF. CDR3 in DNA: TGTGCCAGCTCACCGACCTCAGCCGTGAACACTGAAGCTTTCTTT.

The gene calls are TRBV15 and TRBJ1-5; 8 positions agree with TRBD1. Germline trimming cut 3 bases from V and 4 bases from J; bases unmatched to any gene: 5. The CDR3 is 15 residues long. In germline, CDR1 is LNHNV, CDR2 YYDKDF (reference sequence). CDR3 in amino acids: CATSRGQANNQPQHF. Written as DNA, the CDR3 is TGTGCCACCAGCAGGGGACAGGCCAATAATCAGCCCCAGCATTTT. The variable domain in full, completed from reference TRBV15 and TRBJ1-5, reads DAMVIQNPRYQVTQFGKPVTLSCSQTLNHNVMYWYQQKSSQAPKLLFHYYDKDFNNEADTPDNFQSRRPNTSFCFLDIRSPGLGDTAMYLCATSRGQANNQPQHFGDGTRLSIL.

The rearrangement links TRBV5-1 to TRBJ1-2; D might be TRBD1 (5 bases). The CDR3 is 14 amino acids. Looked up from germline, CDR1 is SGHRS and CDR2 is YFSETQ. V lost 0 bases and J lost 5, with 11 bases in between. The DNA of the CDR3 is TGCGCCAGCAGCTTGGAACAGGTTAGGTATGGCTACACCTTC. This encodes CASSLEQVRYGYTF.

The chain combines TRBV6-2 or TRBV6-3 with TRBJ1-5; possible D gene TRBD1, 5 bases. This CDR3 region has 18 residues. The V end lost 0 bases, the J end lost 6 bases, and 21 bases lay between the germline ends. Germline CDR1 is MNHEY and CDR2 is SVGEGT. Here the CDR3 DNA reads TGTGCCAGCAGTTACTCGACTTATTCGAGGGGCCAGGGTCAGCCCCAGCATTTT. This gives the protein CASSYSTYSRGQGQPQHF.

The gene calls are TRBV4-1 and TRBJ2-7, with TRBD2 identical over 10 bases. The CDR3 runs to 15 residues. V shed 2 bases, J shed 2 bases, and the junction held 3 bases outside the gene matches. Germline V gene sequence: CDR1 MGHRA, CDR2 YSYEKL. The CDR3 DNA sequence: TGCGCCAGCAGCCAACGGACTAGCGGCACCTACGAGCAGTACTTC. Amino acids: CASSQRTSGTYEQYF.

V is TRBV5-6 and J is TRBJ1-1; a weak D match, TRBD1 (6 bases). Germline V gene lookup returns CDR1 SGHDT and CDR2 YYEEEE. With 1 base removed from V and 4 bases from J, the gap between germline ends came to 17 bases. The length of the CDR3 is 16 residues. In nucleotides, the CDR3 is TGTGCCAGCAGCTTGTTGACAGGAGCTGGGGGCACTGAAGCTTTCTTT. Its protein product is CASSLLTGAGGTEAFF.

The rearrangement uses TRBV11-2 and TRBJ2-1; 12 bases agree with TRBD1. CDR1 is SGHAT and CDR2 is FQNNGV in the germline V gene. The CDR3 spans 16 residues. The trim removed 5 bases at V and 7 bases at J, leaving 9 bases unmatched. In DNA form, the CDR3 reads TGTGCCAGCAGCACGCGAGGGGACAGGGGGCGAAATGAGCAGTTCTTC. Translated: CASSTRGDRGRNEQFF. Together with reference TRBV11-2 and TRBJ2-1, the CDR3 gives the full variable domain: EAGVAQSPRYKIIEKRQSVAFWCNPISGHATLYWYQQILGQGPKLLIQFQNNGVVDDSQLPKDRFSAERLKGVDSTLKIQPAKLEDSAVYLCASSTRGDRGRNEQFFGPGTRLTVL.

This clone appeared a single time. The chain recombines TRBV18 with TRBJ2-7; D unresolved. Germline CDR1 is KGHSH and CDR2 is LQKENI. The CDR3 has 14 residues. The V end lost 3 bases, the J end lost 7 bases, and 16 bases lay between the germline ends. The CDR3 here is CASSPAPPPTEQYF. The CDR3 coding sequence is TGTGCCAGCTCACCTGCACCACCCCCTACGGAGCAGTACTTC.

The J gene is TRBJ1-5, the V gene TRBV6-2 or TRBV6-3; tentatively, D is TRBD1 (5 bases). Germline V gives CDR1 MNHEY, CDR2 SVGEGT. The CDR3 is 15 amino acids. V lost 6 bases and J 2 bases, leaving 14 bases between the germline ends. CDR3 sequence reads: CASSPSGGGNQPQHF. The CDR3 nucleotides are TGTGCCAGCAGCCCCTCGGGGGGTGGCAATCAGCCCCAGCATTTT.

This chain joins TRBV10-1 and TRBJ1-5; no firm D call. Trimming removed 3 bases from V and 6 bases from J, with 9 bases in between. The CDR3 is made up of 13 amino acids. CDR1 is WNHNN, CDR2 SYGVQD, per germline (reference sequence). The CDR3 here is CASSDGLGQPQHF. The CDR3 nucleotides are TGCGCCAGCAGTGATGGATTAGGTCAGCCCCAGCATTTT.

The CDR3 sequence: CASSHPRAGDSFYEQYF. The DNA for the CDR3 is TGTGCCAGCAGCCACCCTAGGGCTGGGGACTCGTTCTACGAGCAGTACTTC. The chain carries TRBV11-2 and TRBJ2-7; maybe TRBD2 (6 bases). Germline V gene lookup returns CDR1 SGHAT and CDR2 FQNNGV. This CDR3 region has 17 residues. Trimming cost V 5 bases and J 3 bases, with 23 bases left between them. Based on the CDR3 plus reference TRBV11-2 and TRBJ2-7, the full variable domain is EAGVAQSPRYKIIEKRQSVAFWCNPISGHATLYWYQQILGQGPKLLIQFQNNGVVDDSQLPKDRFSAERLKGVDSTLKIQPAKLEDSAVYLCASSHPRAGDSFYEQYFGPGTRLTVT.

V is TRBV7-9 and J is TRBJ1-2; a possible D gene is TRBD1 (6 bases). Germline V CDR1 and CDR2: SEHNR, FQNEAQ (reference sequence). V lost 5 bases to trimming and J lost 4 bases, with 14 bases between them. The CDR3 totals 14 residues. As DNA, the CDR3 is TGTGCCAGCAGCCCCCAGACAGGCGGCTATGGCTACACCTTC. Residues: CASSPQTGGYGYTF.

This chain joins TRBV4-2 and TRBJ1-5; D perhaps matches TRBD1 (6 bases). Trimming removed 1 base at V and 1 base at J, with 14 bases between. Germline V gene data show CDR1 as LGHNA and CDR2 as YNFKEQ. CDR3 length: 17 amino acids. CDR3 in amino acids: CASSQVPTGFSNQPQHF. CDR3 bases: TGTGCCAGCAGCCAAGTTCCCACAGGGTTCAGCAATCAGCCCCAGCATTTT.

The rearrangement uses TRBV12-3 or TRBV12-4 and TRBJ1-2; TRBD1 might be the D (5 bases). Trimming cost V 3 bases and J 7 bases, with 9 bases left between them. The CDR3 is 12 residues long. The CDR3 protein is CASSLGESGYTF. Here the CDR3 DNA reads TGTGCCAGCAGTTTGGGGGAGTCTGGCTACACCTTC.

This chain connects TRBV11-2 to TRBJ2-3; weak D call: TRBD2 (5 bases). CDR3 size: 19 residues. The V gene's germline CDR1 is SGHAT and CDR2 FQNNGV. Trimming took off 7 bases at V and 8 bases at J, with 34 bases between the two ends. The CDR3 sequence: CASTTENHGGPIVSGTQYF. CDR3 nucleotides: TGTGCCAGCACCACAGAAAACCACGGCGGGCCGATCGTATCTGGTACGCAGTATTTT.

The chain links TRBV10-3 to TRBJ1-3; 9 nucleotides match TRBD1. Germline values: CDR1 ENHRY, CDR2 SYGVKD. The CDR3 has 15 residues. J lost 3 bases, V lost 2 bases, and 2 bases had no gene match. The CDR3 region is CAISERTGDGNTIYF. The CDR3 DNA reads as TGTGCCATCAGTGAGAGGACAGGGGATGGAAACACCATATATTTT.

This chain joins TRBV6-5 and TRBJ2-7; 10 bases are shared with TRBD2. V lost 4 bases and J lost 2; bases outside the gene matches: 5. CDR1 is MNHEY, CDR2 SVGAGI, per germline. There are 15 residues in the CDR3. The CDR3 reads CASSSASGGAYEQYF. In DNA form, the CDR3 reads TGTGCCAGCAGTTCGGCTAGCGGGGGAGCCTACGAGCAGTACTTC.

The CDR3 nucleotides are TGTGCCAGCAGCGAAGGCGGGAAGACCCAGTACTTC. It encodes CASSEGGKTQYF. The J gene is TRBJ2-5, the V gene TRBV7-9, with a weak D call TRBD2 (6 bases). V lost 5 bases and J lost 6, with 10 bases in between. Per the germline V gene, CDR1 is SEHNR and CDR2 is FQNEAQ (reference sequence). The CDR3 sequence is 12 residues long.

This chain links TRBV4-3 with TRBJ2-2; the D is unclear. CDR1 is LGHNA and CDR2 is YSLEER in the germline V gene. Trimming took off 4 bases at V and 6 bases at J, with 9 bases between the two ends. CDR3 length: 13 residues. CDR3 region: CASSPQIAGELFF. CDR3 sequence (DNA): TGCGCCAGCAGCCCACAAATAGCCGGGGAGCTGTTTTTT.

The chain uses TRBV3-1 (or the pseudogene TRBV3-2) and TRBJ2-7; 8 nucleotides match TRBD2. V trimming: 1 base; J trimming: 6 bases; junction bases outside the gene matches: 5. Germline V gene sequence: CDR1 LGHDT, CDR2 YNNKEL (reference sequence). The CDR3 sequence is 14 residues long. The CDR3 is CASSQGAGRGEQYF. The CDR3 DNA follows: TGTGCCAGCAGCCAAGGTGCCGGGAGGGGCGAGCAGTACTTC.

This clone has more than one count but fewer than ten. This chain connects TRBV9 to TRBJ1-4; D is unresolved. Germline CDR1 SGDLS, CDR2 YYNGEE. Trimming took off 4 bases at V and 8 bases at J, with 18 bases between the two ends. The CDR3 consists of 15 residues. This CDR3 is CASSTEGSLVEKLFF. The CDR3 DNA sequence: TGTGCCAGCAGCACCGAAGGGTCTTTGGTGGAAAAACTGTTTTTT.

This clone was detected only a few times. The chain combines TRBV7-2 with TRBJ2-3, with D uncertain. There are 13 residues in the CDR3. V was shortened by 4 bases and J by 4 bases, with 9 bases between the two germline ends. Germline V CDR1 and CDR2: SGHTA, FQGNSA. CDR3 nucleotides: TGTGCCAGCAGCTCCGTCTACGCAGATACGCAGTATTTT. Protein sequence: CASSSVYADTQYF.